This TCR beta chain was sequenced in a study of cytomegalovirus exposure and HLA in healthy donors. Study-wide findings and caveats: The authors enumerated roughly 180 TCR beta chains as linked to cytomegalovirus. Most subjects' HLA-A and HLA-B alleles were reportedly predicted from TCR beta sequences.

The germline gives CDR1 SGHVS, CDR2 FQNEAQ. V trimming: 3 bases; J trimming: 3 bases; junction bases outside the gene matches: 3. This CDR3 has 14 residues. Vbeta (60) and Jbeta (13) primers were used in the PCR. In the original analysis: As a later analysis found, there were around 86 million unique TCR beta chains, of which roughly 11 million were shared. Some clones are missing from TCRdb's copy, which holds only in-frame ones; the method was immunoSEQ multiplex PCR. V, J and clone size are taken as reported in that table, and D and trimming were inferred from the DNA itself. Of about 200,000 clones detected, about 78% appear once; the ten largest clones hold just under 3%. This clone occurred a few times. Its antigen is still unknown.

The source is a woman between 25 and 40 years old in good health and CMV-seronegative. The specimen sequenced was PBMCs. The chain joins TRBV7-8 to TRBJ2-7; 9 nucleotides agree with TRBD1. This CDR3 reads CASSLTGGLYEQYF. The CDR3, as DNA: TGTGCCAGCAGCTTGACAGGGGGACTCTACGAGCAGTACTTC.